This T cell receptor (beta chain) was recovered during a study of T cells in Graves' hyperthyroidism and ophthalmopathy. Overall study results and limits: Ophthalmopathy could be told apart from stable hyperthyroidism with a 13 V-J model.

There are 12 residues in the CDR3. Germline V gene sequence: CDR1 LGHDT, CDR2 YNNKEL (reference sequence). Trimming left V 8 bases short and J 5 bases short, with 10 bases between. Isolation of PBMCs was performed on around 9.7 ml fresh peripheral blood. Using RNA transcripts as the source, TCR beta CDR3 regions were amplified. Researchers ran a first-round RT-PCR on the TCR CDR3 using the HTBI primer set. From the multiplex PCR reads, TCRdb called clonotypes with MiXCR, one entry per CDR3 protein. The sample holds 350,000 to 400,000 distinct CDR3 sequences; approximately 15% are singletons and the top ten take less than 35%. This clonotype appeared many times. Antigen unknown.

What was sequenced was blood. The receptor was isolated from a woman in her twenties or thirties with Graves' hyperthyroidism. V and J are TRBV3-1 and TRBJ2-1; no firm D call. The CDR3 DNA is TGTGCCAGCTCCCAAGGAGACAATGAGCAGTTCTTC. Protein sequence: CASSQGDNEQFF.